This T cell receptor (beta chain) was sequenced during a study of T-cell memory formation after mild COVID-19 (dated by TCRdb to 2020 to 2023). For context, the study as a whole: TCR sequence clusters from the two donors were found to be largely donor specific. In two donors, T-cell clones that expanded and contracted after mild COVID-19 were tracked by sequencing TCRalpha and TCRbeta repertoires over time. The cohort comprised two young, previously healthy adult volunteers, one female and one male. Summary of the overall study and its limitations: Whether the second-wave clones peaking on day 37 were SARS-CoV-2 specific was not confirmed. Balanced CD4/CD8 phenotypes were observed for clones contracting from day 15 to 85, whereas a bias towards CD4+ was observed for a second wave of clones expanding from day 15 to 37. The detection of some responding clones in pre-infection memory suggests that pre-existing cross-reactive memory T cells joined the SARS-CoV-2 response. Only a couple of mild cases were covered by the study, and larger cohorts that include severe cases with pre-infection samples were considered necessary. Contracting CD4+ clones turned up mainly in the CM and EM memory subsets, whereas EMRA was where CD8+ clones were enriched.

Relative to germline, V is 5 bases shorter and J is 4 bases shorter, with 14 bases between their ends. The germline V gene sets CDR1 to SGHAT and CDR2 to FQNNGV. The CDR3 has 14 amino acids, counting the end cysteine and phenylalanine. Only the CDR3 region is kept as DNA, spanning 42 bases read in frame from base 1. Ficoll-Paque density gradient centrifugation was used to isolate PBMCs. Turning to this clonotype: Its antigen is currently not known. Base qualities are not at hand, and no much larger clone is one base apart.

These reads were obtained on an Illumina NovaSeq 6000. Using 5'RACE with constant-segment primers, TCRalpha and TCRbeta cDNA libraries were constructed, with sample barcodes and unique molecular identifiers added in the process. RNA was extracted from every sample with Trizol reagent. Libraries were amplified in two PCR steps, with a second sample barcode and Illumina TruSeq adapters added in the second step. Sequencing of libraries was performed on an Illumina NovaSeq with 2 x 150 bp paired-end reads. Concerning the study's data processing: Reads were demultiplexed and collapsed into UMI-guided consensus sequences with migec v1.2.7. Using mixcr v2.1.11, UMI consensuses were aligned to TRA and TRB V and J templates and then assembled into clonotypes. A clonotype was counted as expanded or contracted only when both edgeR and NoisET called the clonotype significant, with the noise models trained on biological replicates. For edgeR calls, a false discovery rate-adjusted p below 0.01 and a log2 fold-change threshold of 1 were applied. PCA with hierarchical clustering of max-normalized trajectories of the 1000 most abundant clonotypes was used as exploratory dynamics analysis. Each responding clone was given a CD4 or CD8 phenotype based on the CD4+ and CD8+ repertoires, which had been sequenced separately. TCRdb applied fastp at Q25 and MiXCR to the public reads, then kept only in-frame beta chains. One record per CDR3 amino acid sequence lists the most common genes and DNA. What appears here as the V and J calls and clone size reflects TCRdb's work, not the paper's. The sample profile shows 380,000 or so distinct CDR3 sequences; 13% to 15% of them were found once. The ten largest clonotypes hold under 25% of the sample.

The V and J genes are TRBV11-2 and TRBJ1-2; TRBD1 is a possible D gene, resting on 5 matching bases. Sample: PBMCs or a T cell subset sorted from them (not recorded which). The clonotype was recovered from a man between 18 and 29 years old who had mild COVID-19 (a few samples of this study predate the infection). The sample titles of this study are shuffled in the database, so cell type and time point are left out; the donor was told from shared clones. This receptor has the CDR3 CASSRRGSSYGYTF. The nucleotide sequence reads TGTGCCAGCAGCCGAAGGGGTTCATCCTATGGCTACACCTTC.